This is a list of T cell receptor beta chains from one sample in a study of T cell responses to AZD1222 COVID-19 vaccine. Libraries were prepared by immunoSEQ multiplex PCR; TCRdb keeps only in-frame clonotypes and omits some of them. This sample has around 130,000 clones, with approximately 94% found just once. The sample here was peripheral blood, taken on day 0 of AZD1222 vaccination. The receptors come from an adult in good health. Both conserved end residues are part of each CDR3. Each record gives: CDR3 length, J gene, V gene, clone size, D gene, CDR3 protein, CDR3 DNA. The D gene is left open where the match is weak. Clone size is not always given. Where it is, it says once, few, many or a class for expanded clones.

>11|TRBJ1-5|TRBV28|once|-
CASSITQPQHF
TGTGCCAGCAGTATCACTCAGCCCCAGCATTTT
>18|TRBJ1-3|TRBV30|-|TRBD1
CAWSTNPWTGVGGNTIYF
TGTGCCTGGAGTACCAATCCGTGGACAGGGGTCGGTGGAAACACCATATATTTT
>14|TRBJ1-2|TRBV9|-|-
CASAEGTVNYGYTF
TGTGCCAGTGCTGAGGGAACGGTTAACTATGGCTACACCTTC
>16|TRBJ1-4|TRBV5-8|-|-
CASSLSLGTGNEKLFF
TGTGCCAGCAGCTTAAGTTTGGGGACGGGGAATGAAAAACTGTTTTTT
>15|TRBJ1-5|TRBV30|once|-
CAWSPNRSGNQPQHF
TGTGCCTGGAGTCCCAACAGGTCCGGGAATCAGCCCCAGCATTTT
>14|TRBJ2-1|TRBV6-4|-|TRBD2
CASSDLAGANEQFF
TGTGCCAGCAGTGATCTAGCGGGAGCCAATGAGCAGTTCTTC
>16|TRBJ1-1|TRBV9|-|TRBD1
CASSDPNGTANTEAFF
TGTGCCAGCAGCGACCCCAACGGGACAGCGAACACTGAAGCTTTCTTT
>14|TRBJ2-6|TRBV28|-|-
CASRHTFWANVLTF
TGTGCCAGCAGACACACTTTCTGGGCCAACGTCCTGACTTTC
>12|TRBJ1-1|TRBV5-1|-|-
CASSLSDTEAFF
TGCGCCAGCAGCTTGTCGGACACTGAAGCTTTCTTT
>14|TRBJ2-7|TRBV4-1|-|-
CASSPRAGLYEQYF
TGCGCCAGCAGCCCTAGGGCAGGGTTATACGAGCAGTACTTC
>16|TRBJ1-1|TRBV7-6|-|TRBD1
CASSPGQGGANTEAFF
TGTGCCAGCAGCCCCGGACAGGGAGGAGCAAACACTGAAGCTTTCTTT
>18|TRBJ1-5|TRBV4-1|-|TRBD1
CASSQEGSGGMSNQPQHF
TGCGCCAGCAGCCAAGAAGGGTCAGGGGGCATGAGCAATCAGCCCCAGCATTTT